The sequence of this T cell receptor (beta chain) was determined in a study of blood T cell repertoires in COVID-19. Study-wide context: Samples of COVID-19 (acute and convalescent) were obtained from the United States, Italy and Spain. The analysed material was cDNA or gDNA that came from T cells, B-cell-depleted T cells, or PBMCs.

Per the study methods: Scientists estimated how many nucleated cells there were by amplifying reference gene primers. Produced via immunoSEQ multiplex PCR; TCRdb's table is partial and in-frame only. The DNA was the basis for D and trimming; V, J and clone size are from that table. The sample has about 260,000 clones, approximately 82% seen once; the top ten hold 1.5% to 2%. V shed 2 bases and J shed 4 bases, with 11 bases lying between them. The CDR3 contains 14 residues. Germline values: CDR1 SEHNR, CDR2 FQNEAQ (reference sequence). Source material: peripheral blood. The receptor was derived from a woman older than 75 with acute or convalescent COVID-19. This chain uses TRBV7-9 with TRBJ1-2; D perhaps matches TRBD1 (6 bases). CDR3 region: CASSLLQGRYGYTF. The CDR3 coding sequence is TGTGCCAGCAGCTTACTACAGGGTCGCTATGGCTACACCTTC.